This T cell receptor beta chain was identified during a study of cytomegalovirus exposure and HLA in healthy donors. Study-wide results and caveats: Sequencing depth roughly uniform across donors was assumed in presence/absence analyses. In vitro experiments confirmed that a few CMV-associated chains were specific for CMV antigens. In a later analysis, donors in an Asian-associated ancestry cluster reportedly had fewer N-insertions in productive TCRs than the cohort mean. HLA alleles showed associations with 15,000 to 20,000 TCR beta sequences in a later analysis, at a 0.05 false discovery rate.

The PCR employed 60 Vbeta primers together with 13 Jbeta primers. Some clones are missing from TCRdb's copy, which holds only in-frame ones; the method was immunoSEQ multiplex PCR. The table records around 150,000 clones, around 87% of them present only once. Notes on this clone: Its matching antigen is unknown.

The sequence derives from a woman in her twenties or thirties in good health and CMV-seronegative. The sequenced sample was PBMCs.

For the CDR3, the DNA is TGTGCCAGCAGCAACAGGGTTTCCTACAATGAGCAGTTCTTC. It yields the protein CASSNRVSYNEQFF. The chain recombines TRBV11-1 with TRBJ2-1; D possibly corresponds to TRBD1 (6 bases). V lost 5 bases, J lost 1 base, and 9 bases lay in between. This CDR3 has 14 residues. CDR1 SGHAT and CDR2 FQDESV come from the germline V gene (reference sequence). Full variable domain (rest looked up from reference TRBV11-1 and TRBJ2-1): EAEVAQSPRYKITEKSQAVAFWCDPISGHATLYWYRQILGQGPELLVQFQDESVVDDSQLPKDRFSAERLKGVDSTLKIQPAELGDSAMYLCASSNRVSYNEQFFGPGTRLTVL.